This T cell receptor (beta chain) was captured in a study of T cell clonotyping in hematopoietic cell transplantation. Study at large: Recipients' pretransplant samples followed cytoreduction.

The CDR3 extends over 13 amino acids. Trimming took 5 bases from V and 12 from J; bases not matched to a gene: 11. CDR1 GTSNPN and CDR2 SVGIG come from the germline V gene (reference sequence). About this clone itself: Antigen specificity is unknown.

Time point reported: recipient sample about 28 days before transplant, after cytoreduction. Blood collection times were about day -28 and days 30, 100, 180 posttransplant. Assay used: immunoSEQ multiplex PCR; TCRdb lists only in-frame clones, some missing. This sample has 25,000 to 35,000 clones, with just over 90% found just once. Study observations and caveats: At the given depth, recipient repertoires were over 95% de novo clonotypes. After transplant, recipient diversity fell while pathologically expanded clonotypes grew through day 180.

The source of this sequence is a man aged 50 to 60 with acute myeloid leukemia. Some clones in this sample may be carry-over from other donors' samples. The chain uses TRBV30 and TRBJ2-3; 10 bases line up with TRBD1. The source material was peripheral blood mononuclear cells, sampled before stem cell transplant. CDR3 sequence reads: CAWDRQGAKDQYF. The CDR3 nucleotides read TGTGCCTGGGATAGACAGGGGGCTAAAGATCAGTATTTT.